This T cell receptor beta chain was recovered during a study of identical twins. With regard to this clonotype: Its target is not known.

One entry per CDR3 protein results from TCRdb running MiXCR on the 5' RACE reads. The data contain 350,000 to 400,000 distinct CDR3 sequences, 9% of them singletons. Every one of the donors was a healthy Caucasian. Germline lookup yields CDR1 SGHTA and CDR2 FQGTGA. The junction had 3 bases not matched to a gene; V was cut back by 5 bases and J by 4 bases. CDR3 length: 15 residues. The study, taken as a whole, reports: Out-of-frame alpha sequences that twins shared showed excess low generation probability.

Sequenced: naive T cells sorted from blood. The TCR was taken from a woman aged 45-59 years in good health. The chain combines TRBV7-3 with TRBJ2-1; 12 nucleotides agree with TRBD2. The CDR3 sequence is CASSAGLAGYNEQFF. For the CDR3, the DNA is TGTGCCAGCAGCGCCGGACTAGCGGGGTACAATGAGCAGTTCTTC. The full variable domain, with the rest looked up from reference TRBV7-3 and TRBJ2-1, is GAGVSQTPSNKVTEKGKYVELRCDPISGHTALYWYRQSLGQGPEFLIYFQGTGAADDSGLPNDRFFAVRPEGSVSTLKIQRTERGDSAVYLCASSAGLAGYNEQFFGPGTRLTVL.